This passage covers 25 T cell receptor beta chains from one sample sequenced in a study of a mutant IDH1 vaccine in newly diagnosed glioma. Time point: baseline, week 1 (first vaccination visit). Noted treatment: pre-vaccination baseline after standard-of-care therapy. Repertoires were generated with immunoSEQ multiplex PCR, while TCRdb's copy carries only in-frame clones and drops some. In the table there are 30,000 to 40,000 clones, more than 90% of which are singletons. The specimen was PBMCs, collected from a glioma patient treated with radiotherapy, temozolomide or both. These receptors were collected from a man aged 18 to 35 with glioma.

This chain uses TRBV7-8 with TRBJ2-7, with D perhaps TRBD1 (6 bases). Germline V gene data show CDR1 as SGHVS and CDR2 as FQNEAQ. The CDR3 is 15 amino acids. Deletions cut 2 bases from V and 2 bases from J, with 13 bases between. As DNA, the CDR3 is TGTGCCAGCAGCTTAAACGGCAGGGGCCCCTACGAGCAGTACTTC. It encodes CASSLNGRGPYEQYF.

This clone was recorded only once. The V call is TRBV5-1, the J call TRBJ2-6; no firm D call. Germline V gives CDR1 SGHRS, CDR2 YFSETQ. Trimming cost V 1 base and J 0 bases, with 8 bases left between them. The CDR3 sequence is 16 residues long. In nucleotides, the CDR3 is TGCGCCAGCAGCTTGAGCTTGGTCTCTGGGGCCAACGTCCTGACTTTC. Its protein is CASSLSLVSGANVLTF.

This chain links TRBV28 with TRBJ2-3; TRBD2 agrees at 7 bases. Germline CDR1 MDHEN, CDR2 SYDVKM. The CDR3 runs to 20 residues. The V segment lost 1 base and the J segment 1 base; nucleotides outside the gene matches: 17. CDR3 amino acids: CASSLSALSPSGGRTDTQYF. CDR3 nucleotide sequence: TGTGCCAGCAGTTTATCCGCACTGTCGCCTAGCGGAGGACGCACAGATACGCAGTATTTT.

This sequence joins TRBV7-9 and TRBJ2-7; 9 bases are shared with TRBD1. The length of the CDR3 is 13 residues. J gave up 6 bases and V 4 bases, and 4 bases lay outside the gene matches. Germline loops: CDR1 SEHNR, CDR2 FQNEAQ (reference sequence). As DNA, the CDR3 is TGTGCCAGCAGCTGGGGACAGGGCTTCGAGCAGTACTTC. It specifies CASSWGQGFEQYF. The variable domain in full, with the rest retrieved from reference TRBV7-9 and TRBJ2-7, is DTGVSQNPRHKITKRGQNVTFRCDPISEHNRLYWYRQTLGQGPEFLTYFQNEAQLEKSRLLSDRFSAERPKGSFSTLEIQRTEQGDSAMYLCASSWGQGFEQYFGPGTRLTVT.

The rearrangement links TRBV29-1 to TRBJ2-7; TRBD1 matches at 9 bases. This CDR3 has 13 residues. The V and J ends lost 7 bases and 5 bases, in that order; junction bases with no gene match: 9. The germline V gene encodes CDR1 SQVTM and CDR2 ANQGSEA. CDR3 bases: TGCAGCGCTGGGACAGGGCTGGGGAACGAGCAGTACTTC. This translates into CSAGTGLGNEQYF.

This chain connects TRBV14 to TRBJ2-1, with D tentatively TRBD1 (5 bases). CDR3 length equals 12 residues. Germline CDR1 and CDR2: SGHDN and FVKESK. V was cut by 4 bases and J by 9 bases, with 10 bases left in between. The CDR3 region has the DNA TGTGCCAGCAGCCCCCAGGGTAGTGAGCAGTTCTTC. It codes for CASSPQGSEQFF.

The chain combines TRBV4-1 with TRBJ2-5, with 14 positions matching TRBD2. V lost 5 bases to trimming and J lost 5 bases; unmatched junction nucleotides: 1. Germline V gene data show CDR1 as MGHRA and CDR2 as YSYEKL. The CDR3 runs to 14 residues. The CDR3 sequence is CASSRTSGRETQYF. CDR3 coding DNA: TGCGCCAGCAGCAGGACTAGCGGGAGGGAGACCCAGTACTTC.

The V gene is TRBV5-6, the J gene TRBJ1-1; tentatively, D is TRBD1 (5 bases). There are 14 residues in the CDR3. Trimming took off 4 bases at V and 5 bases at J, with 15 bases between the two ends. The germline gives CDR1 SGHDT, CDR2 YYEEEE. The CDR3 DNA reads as TGTGCCAGCAGCCCCGGGTGGGGGTGGACTGAAGCTTTCTTT. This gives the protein CASSPGWGWTEAFF. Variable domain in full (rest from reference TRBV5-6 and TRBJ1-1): DAGVTQSPTHLIKTRGQQVTLRCSPKSGHDTVSWYQQALGQGPQFIFQYYEEEERQRGNFPDRFSGHQFPNYSSELNVNALLLGDSALYLCASSPGWGWTEAFFGQGTRLTVV.

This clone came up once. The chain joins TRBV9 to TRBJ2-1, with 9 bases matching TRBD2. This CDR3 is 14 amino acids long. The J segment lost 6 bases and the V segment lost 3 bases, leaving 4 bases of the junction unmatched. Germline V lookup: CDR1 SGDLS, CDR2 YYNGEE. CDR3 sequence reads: CASSGLAGSNEQFF. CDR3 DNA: TGTGCCAGCAGCGGCCTAGCGGGAAGCAATGAGCAGTTCTTC.

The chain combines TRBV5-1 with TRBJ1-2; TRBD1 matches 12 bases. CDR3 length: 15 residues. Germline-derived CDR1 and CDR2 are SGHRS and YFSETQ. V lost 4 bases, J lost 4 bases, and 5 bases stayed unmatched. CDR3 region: CASSRGTGGSYGYTF. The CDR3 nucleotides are TGCGCCAGCAGCAGAGGGACAGGGGGCAGCTATGGCTACACCTTC.

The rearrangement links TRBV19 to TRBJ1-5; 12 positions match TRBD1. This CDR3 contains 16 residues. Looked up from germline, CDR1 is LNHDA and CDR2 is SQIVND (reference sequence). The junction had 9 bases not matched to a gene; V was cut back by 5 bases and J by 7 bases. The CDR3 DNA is TGTGCCAGTAGTCTCAGGGACAGGGGGCGAGAACAGCCCCAGCATTTT. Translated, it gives CASSLRDRGREQPQHF.

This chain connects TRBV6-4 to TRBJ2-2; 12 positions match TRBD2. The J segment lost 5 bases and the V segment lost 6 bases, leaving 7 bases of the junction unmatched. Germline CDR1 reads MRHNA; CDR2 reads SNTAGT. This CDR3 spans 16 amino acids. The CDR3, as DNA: TGTGCCAGCAGCGCACTAGCGGGAGGTCGGACCGGGGAGCTGTTTTTT. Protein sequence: CASSALAGGRTGELFF.

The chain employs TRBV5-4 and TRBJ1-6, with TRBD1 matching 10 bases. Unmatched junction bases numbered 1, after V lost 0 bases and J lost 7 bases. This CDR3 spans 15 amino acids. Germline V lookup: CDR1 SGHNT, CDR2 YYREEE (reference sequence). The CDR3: CASSLETGGNSPLHF. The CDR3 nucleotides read TGTGCCAGCAGCTTGGAGACAGGGGGCAATTCACCCCTCCACTTT. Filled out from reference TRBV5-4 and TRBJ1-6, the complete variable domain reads ETGVTQSPTHLIKTRGQQVTLRCSSQSGHNTVSWYQQALGQGPQFIFQYYREEENGRGNFPPRFSGLQFPNYSSELNVNALELDDSALYLCASSLETGGNSPLHFGNGTRLTVT.

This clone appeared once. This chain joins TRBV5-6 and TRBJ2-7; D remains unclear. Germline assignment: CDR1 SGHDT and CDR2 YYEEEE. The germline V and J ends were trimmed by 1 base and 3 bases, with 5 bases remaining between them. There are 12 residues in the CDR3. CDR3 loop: CASSLSDYEQYF. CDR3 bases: TGTGCCAGCAGCTTGAGTGACTACGAGCAGTACTTC.

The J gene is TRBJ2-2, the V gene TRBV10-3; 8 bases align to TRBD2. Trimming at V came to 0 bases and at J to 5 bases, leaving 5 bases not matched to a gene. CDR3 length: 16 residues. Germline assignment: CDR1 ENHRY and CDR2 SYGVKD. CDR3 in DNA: TGTGCCATCAGTGAGTCTCCAGCGGGAGTTACCGGGGAGCTGTTTTTT. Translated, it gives CAISESPAGVTGELFF.

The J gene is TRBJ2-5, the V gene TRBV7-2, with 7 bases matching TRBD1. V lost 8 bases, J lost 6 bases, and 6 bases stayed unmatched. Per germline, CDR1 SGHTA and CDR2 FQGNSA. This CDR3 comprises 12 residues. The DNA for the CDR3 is TGTGCCAGCGCAGGGGGTTGGCAGACCCAGTACTTC. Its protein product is CASAGGWQTQYF.

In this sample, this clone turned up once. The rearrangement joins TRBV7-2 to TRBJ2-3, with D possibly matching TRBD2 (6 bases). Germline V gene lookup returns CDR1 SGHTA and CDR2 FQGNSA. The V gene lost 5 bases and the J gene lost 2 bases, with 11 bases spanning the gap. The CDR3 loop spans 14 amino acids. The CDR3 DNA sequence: TGTGCCAGCAGCCGGGACTCAAACACAGATACGCAGTATTTT. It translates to CASSRDSNTDTQYF.

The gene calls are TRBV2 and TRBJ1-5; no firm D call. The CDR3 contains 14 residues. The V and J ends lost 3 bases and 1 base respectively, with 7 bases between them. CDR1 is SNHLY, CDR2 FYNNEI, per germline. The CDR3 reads CASSDASSNQPQHF. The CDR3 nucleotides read TGTGCCAGCAGTGACGCCTCAAGCAATCAGCCCCAGCATTTT.

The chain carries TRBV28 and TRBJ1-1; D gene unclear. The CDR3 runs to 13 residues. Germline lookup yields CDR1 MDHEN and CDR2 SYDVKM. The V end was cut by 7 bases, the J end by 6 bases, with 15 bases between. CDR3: CASTTELGAEAFF. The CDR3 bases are TGTGCCAGCACCACCGAGTTGGGAGCTGAAGCTTTCTTT.

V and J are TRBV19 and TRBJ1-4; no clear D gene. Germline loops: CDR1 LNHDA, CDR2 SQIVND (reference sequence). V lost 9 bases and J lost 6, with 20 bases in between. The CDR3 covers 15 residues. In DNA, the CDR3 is TGTGCCAGCGCCCGGAGTTGGCAGGTGGATGAAAAACTGTTTTTT. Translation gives CASARSWQVDEKLFF.

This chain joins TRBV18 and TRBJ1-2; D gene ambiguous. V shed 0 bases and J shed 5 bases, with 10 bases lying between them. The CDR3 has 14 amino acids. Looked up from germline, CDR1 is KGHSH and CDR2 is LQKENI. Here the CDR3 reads CASSPPNLEYGYTF. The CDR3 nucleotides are TGTGCCAGCTCACCACCGAACTTGGAATATGGCTACACCTTC.

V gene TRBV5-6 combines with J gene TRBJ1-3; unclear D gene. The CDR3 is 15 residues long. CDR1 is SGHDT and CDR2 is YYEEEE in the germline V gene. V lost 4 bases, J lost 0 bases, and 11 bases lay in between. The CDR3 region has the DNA TGTGCCAGCAGCCCGTGGCTGACCTCTGGAAACACCATATATTTT. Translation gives CASSPWLTSGNTIYF.

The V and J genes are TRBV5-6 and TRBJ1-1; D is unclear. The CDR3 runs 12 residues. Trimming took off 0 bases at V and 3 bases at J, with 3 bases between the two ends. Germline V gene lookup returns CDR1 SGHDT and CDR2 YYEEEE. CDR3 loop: CASSLDDTEAFF. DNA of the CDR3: TGTGCCAGCAGCTTGGACGACACTGAAGCTTTCTTT.

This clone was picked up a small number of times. CDR3 sequence (DNA): TGCGCCAGCACCGGGGAGCTGTTTTTT. It codes for CASTGELFF. V usage is TRBV10-1 and J usage is TRBJ2-2; no firm D call. The germline gives CDR1 WNHNN, CDR2 SYGVQD (reference sequence). This CDR3 region has 9 residues. Trimming took off 7 bases at V and 6 bases at J, with 0 bases between the two ends.

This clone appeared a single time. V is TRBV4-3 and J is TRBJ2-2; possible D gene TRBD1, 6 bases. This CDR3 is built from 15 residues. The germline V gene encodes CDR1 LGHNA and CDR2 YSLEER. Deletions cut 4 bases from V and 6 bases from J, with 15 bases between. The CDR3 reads CASSLTQGRAGELFF. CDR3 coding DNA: TGCGCCAGCAGCCTAACCCAGGGGCGGGCCGGGGAGCTGTTTTTT.